This is a list of T cell receptor beta chains from one sample in a study of OX40 agonist ivuxolimab in advanced cancers. Some clones are missing from TCRdb's copy, which holds only in-frame ones; the method was immunoSEQ multiplex PCR. The repertoire holds some 67,000 clones, with 85% as singletons. Sequences were derived from CD4+ or CD8+ T cells sorted from blood, sampled in a trial of the OX40 agonist ivuxolimab. These receptors were taken from an adult with an advanced solid tumor such as melanoma, head and neck, liver or kidney cancer. Both conserved end residues are part of each CDR3. The order of the fields is V gene, J gene, D gene, clone size, CDR3 DNA, CDR3 protein. D genes are given only for firm matches. Clone size is shown for a subset of rows, as once, few, many or a class of expanded clone.

>TRBV5-3|TRBJ2-2|.|.
TGTGCCAGAAGCTCACCCCCACTGGGACCCGGGGAGCTGTTTTTT
CARSSPPLGPGELFF
>TRBV4-2|TRBJ2-3|.|.
TGTGCCAGCAGCCAAGCTTCATGGGGGGTATTGACGGATACGCAGTATTTT
CASSQASWGVLTDTQYF
>TRBV15|TRBJ1-2|.|.
TGTGCCACCAGCCGGACCAGAATAGGCTATGGCTACACCTTC
CATSRTRIGYGYTF
>TRBV7-8|TRBJ2-2|TRBD2|.
TGTGCCAGCAGTCTTTTCACTAGCGGCACCGGGGAGCTGTTTTTT
CASSLFTSGTGELFF
>TRBV19|TRBJ2-3|TRBD2|.
TGTGCCAGTAGGGTACTAGCGTGGGCAGATACGCAGTATTTT
CASRVLAWADTQYF
>TRBV6-1|TRBJ2-3|.|.
TGTGCCAGCAGTGAAAATGGGAGAAGGGCAGATACGCAGTATTTT
CASSENGRRADTQYF
>TRBV18|TRBJ2-7|.|.
TGTGCCAGCTCACCAGCCTACGAGCAGTACTTC
CASSPAYEQYF
>TRBV6-6|TRBJ2-6|.|.
TGTGCCAGCAGGCCGACCCAGGTTAAGGCCAACGTCCTGACTTTC
CASRPTQVKANVLTF
>TRBV15|TRBJ2-3|.|few
TGTGCCACCAGCAGAGCCTATTCCACAGATACGCAGTATTTT
CATSRAYSTDTQYF
>TRBV9|TRBJ2-5|.|.
TGTGCCAGCAGCCCATTGGGGGTCGGGGGAGAGACCCAGTACTTC
CASSPLGVGGETQYF
>TRBV5-8|TRBJ2-5|.|.
TGTGCCAGCGCACTAGGGTTAGATTGGGAGACCCAGTACTTC
CASALGLDWETQYF
>TRBV7-3|TRBJ2-1|TRBD2|.
TGTGCCAGCAGCCCTCGGACTAGCGGGAGGTTCAATGAGCAGTTCTTC
CASSPRTSGRFNEQFF
>TRBV7-8|TRBJ1-2|.|.
TGTGCCAGCAGCCCCGGGTCAGGCTACACCTTC
CASSPGSGYTF
>TRBV6-1|TRBJ1-1|.|few
TGTGCCAGCAGTGTCAGGGAGGACACTGAAGCTTTCTTT
CASSVREDTEAFF
>TRBV18|TRBJ2-7|.|.
TGTGCCAGCTCACCCCGACGAGGGGTAGACGAGCAGTACTTC
CASSPRRGVDEQYF
>TRBV14|TRBJ1-2|TRBD1|.
TGTGCCAGCAGCCGAGCGGGGACAGGGGGTATTGGCTACACCTTC
CASSRAGTGGIGYTF
>TRBV19|TRBJ2-7|.|few
TGTGCCAGTAGTCCCTCCCCCGTATACGAGCAGTACTTC
CASSPSPVYEQYF
>TRBV6-6|TRBJ2-4|TRBD2|.
TGTGCCAGCAGTTACTCCCCGACTAGCGGGGGTCAGTACTTC
CASSYSPTSGGQYF
>TRBV30|TRBJ1-2|.|.
TGTGCCTGGAGTGGAGAGGCCATCTACACCTTC
CAWSGEAIYTF
>TRBV15|TRBJ1-4|.|.
TGTGCCACCAGCAGAGGGCCAGATGAAAAACTGTTTTTT
CATSRGPDEKLFF
>TRBV11-2|TRBJ2-7|TRBD2|.
TGTGCCAGCAGCCCGGCGGGGGAATTCGAGCAGTACTTC
CASSPAGEFEQYF
>TRBV5-4|TRBJ2-7|.|.
TGTGCCAGCAGCTTCGACTCCTGGAAGGACGAGCAGTACTTC
CASSFDSWKDEQYF
>TRBV6-1|TRBJ1-4|TRBD1|.
TGTGCCAGCAGTCAACCAGGGGGCGCTAATGAAAAACTGTTTTTT
CASSQPGGANEKLFF
>TRBV9|TRBJ1-6|.|.
TGTGCCAGCAGCTCCCCGGGACAAGGATCGTATAATTCACCCCTCCACTTT
CASSSPGQGSYNSPLHF
>TRBV5-5|TRBJ2-1|TRBD1|.
TGTGCCAGCAGCTTGGAGGGACAGGGGTCCAATGAGCAGTTCTTC
CASSLEGQGSNEQFF
>TRBV28|TRBJ2-1|TRBD2|.
TGTGCCAGCAGTACCACGGGCGGGGGGGCTTACAATGAGCAGTTCTTC
CASSTTGGGAYNEQFF
>TRBV4-3|TRBJ1-4|.|.
TGCGCCAGCAGCCTCCGAGGAGACCCATGGGGAGAAAAACTGTTTTTT
CASSLRGDPWGEKLFF
>TRBV5-1|TRBJ2-5|TRBD2|.
TGCGCCAGCAGCTTGGGGTCTGCGGGGGGCTTGGTAGAGACCCAGTACTTC
CASSLGSAGGLVETQYF
>TRBV7-2|TRBJ1-5|.|.
TGTGCCAGCAGCTTGAAGGGACTGAGCAATCAGCCCCAGCATTTT
CASSLKGLSNQPQHF
>TRBV2|TRBJ1-3|.|.
TGTGCCAGCAGTGAAGCCACAGCCTCTGGAAACACCATATATTTT
CASSEATASGNTIYF
>TRBV9|TRBJ2-7|.|.
TGTGCCAGCAGCGTAGCTAGAGGGGGGGGCGGCGAGCAGTACTTC
CASSVARGGGGEQYF
>TRBV10-1|TRBJ2-3|.|once
TGCGCCAGCAGTGAGAATTTACAGGCAGGGAATACGCAGTATTTT
CASSENLQAGNTQYF